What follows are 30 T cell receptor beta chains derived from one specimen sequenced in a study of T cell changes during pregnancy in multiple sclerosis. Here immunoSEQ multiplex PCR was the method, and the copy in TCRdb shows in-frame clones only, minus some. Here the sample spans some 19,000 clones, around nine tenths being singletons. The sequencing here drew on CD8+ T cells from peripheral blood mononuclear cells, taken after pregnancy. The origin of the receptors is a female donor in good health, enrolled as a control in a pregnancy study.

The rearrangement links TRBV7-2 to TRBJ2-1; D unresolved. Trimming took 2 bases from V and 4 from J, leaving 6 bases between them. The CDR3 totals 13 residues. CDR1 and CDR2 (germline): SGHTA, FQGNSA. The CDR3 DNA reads TGTGCCAGCAGCTTAACCAGTTACAATGAGCAGTTCTTC. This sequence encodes CASSLTSYNEQFF.

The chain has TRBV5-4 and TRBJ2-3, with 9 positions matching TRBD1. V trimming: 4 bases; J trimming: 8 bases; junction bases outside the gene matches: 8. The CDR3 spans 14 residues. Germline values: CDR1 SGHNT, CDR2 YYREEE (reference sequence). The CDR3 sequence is CASSRGQGRGTQYF. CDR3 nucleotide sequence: TGTGCCAGCAGCCGGGGACAGGGTCGAGGTACGCAGTATTTT.

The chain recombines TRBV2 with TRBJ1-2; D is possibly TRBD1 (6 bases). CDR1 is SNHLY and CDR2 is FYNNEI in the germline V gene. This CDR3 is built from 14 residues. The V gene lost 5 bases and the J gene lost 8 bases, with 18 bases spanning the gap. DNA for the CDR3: TGTGCCAGCAGTTTCAGGGGACCCGAAGGGGGCTACACCTTC. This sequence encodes CASSFRGPEGGYTF.

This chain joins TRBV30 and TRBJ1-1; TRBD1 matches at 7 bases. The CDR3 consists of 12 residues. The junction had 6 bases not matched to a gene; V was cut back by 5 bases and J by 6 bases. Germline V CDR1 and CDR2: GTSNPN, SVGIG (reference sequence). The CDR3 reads CAWETGMAEAFF. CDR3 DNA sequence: TGTGCCTGGGAGACAGGGATGGCTGAAGCTTTCTTT. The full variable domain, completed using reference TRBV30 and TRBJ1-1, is SQTIHQWPATLVQPVGSPLSLECTVEGTSNPNLYWYRQAAGRGLQLLFYSVGIGQISSEVPQNLSASRPQDRQFILSSKKLLLSDSGFYLCAWETGMAEAFFGQGTRLTVV.

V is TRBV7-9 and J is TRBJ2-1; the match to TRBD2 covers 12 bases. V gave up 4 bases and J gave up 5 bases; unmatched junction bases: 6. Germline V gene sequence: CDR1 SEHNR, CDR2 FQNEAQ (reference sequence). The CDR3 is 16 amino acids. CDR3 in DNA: TGTGCCAGCAGCTCTGCTAGCGGGGGGGCTGACAATGAGCAGTTCTTC. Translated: CASSSASGGADNEQFF.

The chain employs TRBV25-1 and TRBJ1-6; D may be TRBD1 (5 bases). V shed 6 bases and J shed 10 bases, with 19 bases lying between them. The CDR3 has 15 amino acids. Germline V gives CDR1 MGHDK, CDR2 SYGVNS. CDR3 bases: TGTGCCAGCAGCCTGGGAGGGGCTGGGGGATCACCCCTCCACTTT. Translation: CASSLGGAGGSPLHF.

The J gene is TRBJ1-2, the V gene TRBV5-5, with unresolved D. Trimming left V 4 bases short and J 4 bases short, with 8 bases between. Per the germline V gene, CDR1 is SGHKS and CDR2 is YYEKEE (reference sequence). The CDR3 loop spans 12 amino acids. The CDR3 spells CASSPSGYGYTF. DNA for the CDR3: TGTGCCAGCAGCCCTTCCGGCTATGGCTACACCTTC.

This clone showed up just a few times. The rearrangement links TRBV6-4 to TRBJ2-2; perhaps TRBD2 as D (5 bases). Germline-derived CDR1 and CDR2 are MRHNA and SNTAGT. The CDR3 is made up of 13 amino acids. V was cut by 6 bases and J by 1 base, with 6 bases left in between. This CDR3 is CASSAGNTGELFF. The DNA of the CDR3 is TGTGCCAGCAGCGCGGGGAACACCGGGGAGCTGTTTTTT.

CDR3: CASSVEGAGELFF. CDR3 bases: TGTGCCAGCAGCGTTGAAGGGGCCGGGGAGCTGTTTTTT. The V gene is TRBV9, the J gene TRBJ2-2; perhaps TRBD1 as D (5 bases). The CDR3 has 13 amino acids. V was clipped by 2 bases and J by 6 bases, with 8 bases between them. Germline CDR1 reads SGDLS; CDR2 reads YYNGEE.

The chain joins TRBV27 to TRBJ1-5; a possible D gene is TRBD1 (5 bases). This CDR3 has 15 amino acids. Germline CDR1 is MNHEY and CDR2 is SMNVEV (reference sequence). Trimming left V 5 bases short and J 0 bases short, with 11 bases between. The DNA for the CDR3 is TGTGCCAGCAGTGCAGGGTGGGTTAGCAATCAGCCCCAGCATTTT. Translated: CASSAGWVSNQPQHF.

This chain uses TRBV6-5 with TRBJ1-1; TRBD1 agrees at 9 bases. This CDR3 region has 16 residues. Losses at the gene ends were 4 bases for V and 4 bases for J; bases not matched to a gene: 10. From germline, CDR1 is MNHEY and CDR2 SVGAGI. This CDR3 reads CASSFVKQGAPTEAFF. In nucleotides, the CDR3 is TGTGCCAGCAGTTTCGTAAAACAGGGGGCCCCCACTGAAGCTTTCTTT.

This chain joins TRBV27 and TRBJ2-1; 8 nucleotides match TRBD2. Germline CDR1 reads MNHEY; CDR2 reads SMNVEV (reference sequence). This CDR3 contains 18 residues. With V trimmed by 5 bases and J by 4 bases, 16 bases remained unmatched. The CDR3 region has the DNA TGTGCCAGCAGTCCCCGTGGTTTAGCGTCGGGGGGGTACAATGAGCAGTTCTTC. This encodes CASSPRGLASGGYNEQFF.

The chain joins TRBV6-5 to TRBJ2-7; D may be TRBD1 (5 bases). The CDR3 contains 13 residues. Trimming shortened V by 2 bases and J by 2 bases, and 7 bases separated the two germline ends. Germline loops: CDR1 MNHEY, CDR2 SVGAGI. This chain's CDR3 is CASSYGAAYEQYF. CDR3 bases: TGTGCCAGCAGTTACGGGGCGGCCTACGAGCAGTACTTC.

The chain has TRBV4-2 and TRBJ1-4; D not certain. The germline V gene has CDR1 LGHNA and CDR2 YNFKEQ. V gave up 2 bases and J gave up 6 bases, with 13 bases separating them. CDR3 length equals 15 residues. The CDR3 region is CASSQPDSVDEKLFF. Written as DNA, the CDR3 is TGTGCCAGCAGCCAACCGGATAGCGTGGATGAAAAACTGTTTTTT.

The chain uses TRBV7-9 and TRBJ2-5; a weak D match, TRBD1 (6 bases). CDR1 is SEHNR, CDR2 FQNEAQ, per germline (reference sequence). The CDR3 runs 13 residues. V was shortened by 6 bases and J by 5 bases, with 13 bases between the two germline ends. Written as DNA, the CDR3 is TGTGCCAGCAGAGTTGGGCAGGGGGAGACCCAGTACTTC. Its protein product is CASRVGQGETQYF.

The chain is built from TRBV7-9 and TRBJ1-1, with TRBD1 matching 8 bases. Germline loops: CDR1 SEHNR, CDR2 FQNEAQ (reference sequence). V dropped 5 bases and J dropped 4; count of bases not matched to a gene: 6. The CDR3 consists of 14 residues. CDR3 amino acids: CASSLQGARTEAFF. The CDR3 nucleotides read TGTGCCAGCAGCCTCCAGGGGGCTCGCACTGAAGCTTTCTTT. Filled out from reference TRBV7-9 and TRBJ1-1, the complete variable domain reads DTGVSQNPRHKITKRGQNVTFRCDPISEHNRLYWYRQTLGQGPEFLTYFQNEAQLEKSRLLSDRFSAERPKGSFSTLEIQRTEQGDSAMYLCASSLQGARTEAFFGQGTRLTVV.

The CDR3 coding sequence is TGTGCCAGCAGCCAAGGTCTCCTAGCGGGGGAGCACACCGGGGAGCTGTTTTTT. It codes for CASSQGLLAGEHTGELFF. V is TRBV5-6 and J is TRBJ2-2; 10 bases map to TRBD2. The CDR3 covers 18 residues. The V gene's germline CDR1 is SGHDT and CDR2 YYEEEE. V shed 4 bases and J 3 bases; nucleotides not matched to a gene: 12. The full variable domain, in which reference TRBV5-6 and TRBJ2-2 provide the parts outside the CDR3, is DAGVTQSPTHLIKTRGQQVTLRCSPKSGHDTVSWYQQALGQGPQFIFQYYEEEERQRGNFPDRFSGHQFPNYSSELNVNALLLGDSALYLCASSQGLLAGEHTGELFFGEGSRLTVL.

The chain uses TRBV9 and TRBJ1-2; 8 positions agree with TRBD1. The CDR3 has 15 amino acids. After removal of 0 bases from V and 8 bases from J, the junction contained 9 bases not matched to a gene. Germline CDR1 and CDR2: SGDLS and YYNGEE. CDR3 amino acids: CASSVVDRGPGGYTF. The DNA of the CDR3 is TGTGCCAGCAGCGTAGTTGACAGGGGCCCCGGAGGCTACACCTTC.

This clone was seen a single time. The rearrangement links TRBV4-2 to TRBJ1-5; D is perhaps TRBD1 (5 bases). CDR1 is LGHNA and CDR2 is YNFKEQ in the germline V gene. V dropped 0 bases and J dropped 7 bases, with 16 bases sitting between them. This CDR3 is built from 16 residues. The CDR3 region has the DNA TGTGCCAGCAGCCAAGATCTTGGGTCAGGGCGCCAGCCCCAGCATTTT. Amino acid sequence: CASSQDLGSGRQPQHF.

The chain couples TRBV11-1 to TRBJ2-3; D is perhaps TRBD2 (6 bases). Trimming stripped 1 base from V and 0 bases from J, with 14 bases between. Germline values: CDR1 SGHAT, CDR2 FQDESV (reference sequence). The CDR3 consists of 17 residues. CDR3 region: CASSLGREPASTDTQYF. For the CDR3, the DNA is TGTGCCAGCAGCTTAGGGCGGGAACCAGCTAGCACAGATACGCAGTATTTT.

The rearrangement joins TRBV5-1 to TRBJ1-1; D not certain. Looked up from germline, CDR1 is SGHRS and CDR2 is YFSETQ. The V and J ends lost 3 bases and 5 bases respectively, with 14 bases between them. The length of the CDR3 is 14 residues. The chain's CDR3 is CASSSRPGGTEAFF. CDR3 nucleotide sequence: TGCGCCAGCAGCTCCCGGCCCGGCGGAACTGAAGCTTTCTTT.

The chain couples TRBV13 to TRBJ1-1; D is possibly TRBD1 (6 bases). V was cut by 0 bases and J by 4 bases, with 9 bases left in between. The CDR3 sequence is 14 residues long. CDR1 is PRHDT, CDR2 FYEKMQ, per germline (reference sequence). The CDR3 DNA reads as TGTGCCAGCAGCTTAGGGACAGGTATCACTGAAGCTTTCTTT. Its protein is CASSLGTGITEAFF.

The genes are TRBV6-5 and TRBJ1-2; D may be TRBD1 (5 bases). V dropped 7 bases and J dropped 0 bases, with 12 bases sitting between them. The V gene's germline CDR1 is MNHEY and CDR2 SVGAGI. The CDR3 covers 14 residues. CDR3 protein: CASNDGGTNYGYTF. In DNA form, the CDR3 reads TGTGCCAGCAATGACGGGGGAACTAACTATGGCTACACCTTC.

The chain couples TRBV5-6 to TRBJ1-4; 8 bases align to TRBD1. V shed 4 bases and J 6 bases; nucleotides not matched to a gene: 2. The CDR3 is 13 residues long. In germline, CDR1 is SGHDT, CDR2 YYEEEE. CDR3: CASSKDRDEKLFF. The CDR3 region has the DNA TGTGCCAGCAGCAAGGACAGGGATGAAAAACTGTTTTTT.

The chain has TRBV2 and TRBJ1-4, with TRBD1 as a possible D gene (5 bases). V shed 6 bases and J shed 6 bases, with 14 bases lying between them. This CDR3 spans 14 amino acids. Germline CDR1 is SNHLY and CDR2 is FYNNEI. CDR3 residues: CASSPGRGDEKLFF. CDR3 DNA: TGTGCCAGCAGCCCCGGTAGGGGCGATGAAAAACTGTTTTTT.

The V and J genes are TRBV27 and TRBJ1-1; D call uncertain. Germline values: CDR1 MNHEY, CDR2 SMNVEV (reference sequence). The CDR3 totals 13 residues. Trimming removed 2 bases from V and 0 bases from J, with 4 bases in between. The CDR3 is CASSLAMNTEAFF. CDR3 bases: TGTGCCAGCAGTTTAGCGATGAACACTGAAGCTTTCTTT.

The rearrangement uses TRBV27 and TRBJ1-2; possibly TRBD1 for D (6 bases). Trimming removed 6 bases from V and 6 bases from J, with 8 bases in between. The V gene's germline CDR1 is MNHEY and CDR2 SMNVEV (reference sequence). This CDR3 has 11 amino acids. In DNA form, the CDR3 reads TGTGCCAGCAGAAACAGGGATGGCTACACCTTC. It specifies CASRNRDGYTF.

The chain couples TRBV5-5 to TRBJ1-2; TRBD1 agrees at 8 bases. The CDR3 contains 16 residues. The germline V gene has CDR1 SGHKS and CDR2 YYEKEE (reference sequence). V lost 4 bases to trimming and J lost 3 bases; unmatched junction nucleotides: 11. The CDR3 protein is CASSGGTGTSYYGYTF. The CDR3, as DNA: TGTGCCAGCAGCGGGGGGACAGGTACTTCTTACTATGGCTACACCTTC. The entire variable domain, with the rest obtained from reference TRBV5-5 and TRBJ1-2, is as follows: DAGVTQSPTHLIKTRGQQVTLRCSPISGHKSVSWYQQVLGQGPQFIFQYYEKEERGRGNFPDRFSARQFPNYSSELNVNALLLGDSALYLCASSGGTGTSYYGYTFGSGTRLTVV.

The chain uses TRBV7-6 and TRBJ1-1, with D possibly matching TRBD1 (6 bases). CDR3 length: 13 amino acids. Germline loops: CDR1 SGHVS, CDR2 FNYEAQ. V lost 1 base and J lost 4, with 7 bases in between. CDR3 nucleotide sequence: TGTGCCAGCAGCTTAGGGGGGCGCACTGAAGCTTTCTTT. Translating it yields CASSLGGRTEAFF.

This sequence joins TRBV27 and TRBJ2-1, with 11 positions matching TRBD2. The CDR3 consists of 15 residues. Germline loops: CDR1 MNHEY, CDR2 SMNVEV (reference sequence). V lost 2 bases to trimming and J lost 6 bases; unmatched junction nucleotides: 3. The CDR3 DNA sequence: TGTGCCAGCAGTTTAAGTAGCGGGGGGGCCAATGAGCAGTTCTTC. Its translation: CASSLSSGGANEQFF.